The rows below give T cell receptor beta chains drawn from one sample of a study of early T cells in non-severe SARS-CoV-2 infection. TCRdb re-called the 5' RACE reads through MiXCR, storing one row per CDR3 protein. This table holds tens of thousands of distinct CDR3 sequences, around 7% found once. The source was whole blood, collected at baseline. The origin of the receptors is an adult who was a healthcare worker with PCR-confirmed SARS-CoV-2 infection or an uninfected control (not recorded which). Both conserved end residues are part of each CDR3. A D gene is named only where the DNA matches it firmly. Part of the rows lack a size; the others show once, few, many or a class for expanded clones.

j_call v_call clone_size d_call cdr3_nt cdr3_aa
TRBJ2-7 TRBV10-3 few . TGTGCCATCAAAGAGTTGGACGGCTACGAGCAGTACTTC CAIKELDGYEQYF
TRBJ2-1 TRBV11-2 few . TGTGCCAGCGCTGGAGATGAGCAGTTCTTC CASAGDEQFF
TRBJ1-1 TRBV5-1 . . TGCGCCAGCAGAAGGCCTCAAACGAACACTGAAGCTTTCTTT CASRRPQTNTEAFF
TRBJ2-1 TRBV28 . TRBD1 TGTGCCAGCAGCCGCCCACCCGGGACAGGGGGCAATGAGCAGTTCTTC CASSRPPGTGGNEQFF
TRBJ2-1 TRBV29-1 many TRBD1 TGCAGCGTTGTGAGGACAGGGGGTAGCAATGAGCAGTTCTTC CSVVRTGGSNEQFF
TRBJ2-3 TRBV11-2 many TRBD2 TGTGCCAGCAGCTTAATGGGACTAGCGGGAGGTGTAGATACGCAGTATTTT CASSLMGLAGGVDTQYF
TRBJ1-5 TRBV28 many . TGTGCCAGCAGTTTGGGGGAGAGCAATCAGCCCCAGCATTTT CASSLGESNQPQHF
TRBJ1-3 TRBV2 few . TGTGCCAGCAGTGAGGTTCAGGGAGGTGGAAACACCATATATTTT CASSEVQGGGNTIYF
TRBJ1-5 TRBV5-5 few TRBD1 TGTGCCAGCAGCTTGGCGGGGGGACAGGGGAATCAGCCCCAGCATTTT CASSLAGGQGNQPQHF
TRBJ2-7 TRBV20-1 many . TGCAGTGCCTCGCGTCGGCAGGGAGTTTCCTACGAGCAGTACTTC CSASRRQGVSYEQYF
TRBJ2-2 TRBV12-3/TRBV12-4 . . TGTGCCAGCAGTTTAAGGGCAGCCGGGGAGCTGTTTTTT CASSLRAAGELFF
TRBJ1-5 TRBV19 . TRBD1 TGTGCCAGTAGAACTCAGGGGGCTAGCAATCAGCCCCAGCATTTT CASRTQGASNQPQHF
TRBJ2-3 TRBV5-1 many . TGCGCCAGCAGCCCGTTGTCCACAGATACGCAGTATTTT CASSPLSTDTQYF
TRBJ2-3 TRBV11-2 many TRBD1 TGTGCCAGCAGTCGGACAGGGCTAGGTTTGACAGATACGCAGTATTTT CASSRTGLGLTDTQYF
TRBJ2-1 TRBV18 many . TGTGCCAGCTCACCACAAGCGGAGAGGAATGAGCAGTTCTTC CASSPQAERNEQFF